Sequencing of this TCR beta chain was carried out in a study of T cells in Graves' hyperthyroidism and ophthalmopathy. Trimming took 5 bases from V and 0 from J, leaving 15 bases between them. The CDR3 consists of 16 residues. The germline V gene encodes CDR1 MNHEY and CDR2 SMNVEV (reference sequence). RNA transcripts provided the source from which TCR beta CDR3 regions were amplified. An initial round of RT-PCR targeting the TCR CDR3 relied on the HTBI primer set. MiXCR, applied by TCRdb to the multiplex PCR reads, yields one record per CDR3 protein. The repertoire includes 400,000 to 550,000 distinct CDR3 sequences, 13% to 15% of them detected once, and around 17% sits in the top ten. This clonotype was counted many times.

This chain joins TRBV27 and TRBJ2-3; TRBD2 is a possible D gene (5 bases). This clonotype was sampled from a woman aged 18-29 years with Graves' hyperthyroidism. Source material: blood. DNA of the CDR3: TGTGCCAGCAGTCTACACCGGACTGGGAGCACAGATACGCAGTATTTT. It codes for CASSLHRTGSTDTQYF.